The 25 T cell receptor beta chains below were found in one sample sequenced in a study of blood T cell repertoires in COVID-19. Libraries were prepared by immunoSEQ multiplex PCR; TCRdb keeps only in-frame clonotypes and omits some of them. The sample contains under 150,000 clones, 85% to 90% of which appear only once. The sample was peripheral blood. The receptors stem from a human donor in a cohort sampled during active COVID-19.

This clone has a handful of counts. V is TRBV27 and J is TRBJ1-5; D is perhaps TRBD1 (5 bases). V lost 4 bases, J lost 0 bases, and 10 bases lay in between. CDR1 is MNHEY and CDR2 is SMNVEV in the germline V gene (reference sequence). The CDR3 contains 15 residues. In DNA form, the CDR3 reads TGTGCCAGCAGTTGGGGGACTAATAGCAATCAGCCCCAGCATTTT. Protein product: CASSWGTNSNQPQHF.

The chain couples TRBV28 to TRBJ2-3; possible D gene TRBD1, 6 bases. The V gene's germline CDR1 is MDHEN and CDR2 SYDVKM. V was clipped by 2 bases and J by 2 bases, with 14 bases between them. The CDR3 has 16 residues. CDR3 nucleotide sequence: TGTGCCAGCAGTTTAAGGCGCCAGGGGTTCACAGATACGCAGTATTTT. Protein: CASSLRRQGFTDTQYF. Variable domain in full (rest from reference TRBV28 and TRBJ2-3): DVKVTQSSRYLVKRTGEKVFLECVQDMDHENMFWYRQDPGLGLRLIYFSYDVKMKEKGDIPEGYSVSREKKERFSLILESASTNQTSMYLCASSLRRQGFTDTQYFGPGTRLTVL.

The chain carries TRBV12-3 or TRBV12-4 and TRBJ1-1, with a tentative D call TRBD1 (5 bases). Between the trimmed V and J ends, which lost 6 bases and 4 bases, there was a span of 12 bases. This CDR3 comprises 13 residues. Written as DNA, the CDR3 is TGTGCCAGCAGCACGCGGGGCGGCACTGAAGCTTTCTTT. This encodes CASSTRGGTEAFF.

This clone was found once. This chain uses TRBV11-3 with TRBJ1-1, with a tentative D call TRBD1 (6 bases). With 5 bases removed from V and 4 bases from J, the gap between germline ends came to 11 bases. There are 13 residues in the CDR3. The V gene's germline CDR1 is SGHNT and CDR2 YENEEA. CDR3 DNA: TGTGCCAGCAGCCCGGACAGCCTCACTGAAGCTTTCTTT. It specifies CASSPDSLTEAFF. Filled out from reference TRBV11-3 and TRBJ1-1, the complete variable domain reads EAGVVQSPRYKIIEKKQPVAFWCNPISGHNTLYWYLQNLGQGPELLIRYENEEAVDDSQLPKDRFSAERLKGVDSTLKIQPAELGDSAVYLCASSPDSLTEAFFGQGTRLTVV.

The chain has TRBV4-3 and TRBJ2-1; unclear D gene. The CDR3 loop spans 13 amino acids. Germline V gives CDR1 LGHNA, CDR2 YSLEER. V was clipped by 5 bases and J by 2 bases, with 7 bases between them. In DNA form, the CDR3 reads TGCGCCAGCAGCTCACAGACCTACAATGAGCAGTTCTTC. It specifies CASSSQTYNEQFF.

This clone is labeled large. This chain links TRBV7-2 with TRBJ1-5; D unresolved. Looked up from germline, CDR1 is SGHTA and CDR2 is FQGNSA. Deletions cut 5 bases from V and 0 bases from J, with 11 bases between. The CDR3 covers 15 residues. CDR3 sequence: CASSEDYYSNQPQHF. Here the CDR3 DNA reads TGTGCCAGCAGCGAGGACTACTATAGCAATCAGCCCCAGCATTTT.

The V call is TRBV4-3, the J call TRBJ2-2; D is ambiguous. With 4 bases removed from V and 0 bases from J, the gap between germline ends came to 12 bases. Germline values: CDR1 LGHNA, CDR2 YSLEER. The CDR3 has 16 amino acids. The CDR3 loop reads CASSRNYRANTGELFF. The CDR3 DNA follows: TGCGCCAGCAGCCGAAACTATCGAGCGAACACCGGGGAGCTGTTTTTT.

This sequence joins TRBV11-2 and TRBJ1-3; 9 nucleotides agree with TRBD1. J was trimmed by 4 bases and V by 5 bases; bases with no gene match: 9. The CDR3 runs to 16 residues. CDR1 and CDR2 from the germline V gene are SGHAT and FQNNGV. As DNA, the CDR3 is TGTGCCAGCAGCCCGGAAGGGACAGGGTCAGGAAACACCATATATTTT. It is translated as CASSPEGTGSGNTIYF.

V usage is TRBV11-2 and J usage is TRBJ1-6; D possibly corresponds to TRBD1 (5 bases). Trimming pared 1 base from V and 10 bases from J, leaving 11 bases between. The CDR3 has 14 amino acids. CDR1 is SGHAT and CDR2 is FQNNGV in the germline V gene. For the CDR3, the DNA is TGTGCCAGCAGCTTAGGACAGAGAGTATCACCCCTCCACTTT. Protein product: CASSLGQRVSPLHF.

The chain couples TRBV6-6 to TRBJ1-2; 7 nucleotides agree with TRBD1. The V gene's germline CDR1 is MNHNY and CDR2 SVGAGI (reference sequence). Unmatched junction bases numbered 7, after V lost 6 bases and J lost 6 bases. This CDR3 region has 13 residues. CDR3 in DNA: TGTGCCAGCAGGCAACAGGGGAAGCATGGCTACACCTTC. It yields the protein CASRQQGKHGYTF.

The rearrangement joins TRBV15 to TRBJ2-5; 7 nucleotides line up with TRBD2. V gave up 0 bases and J gave up 2 bases; unmatched junction bases: 6. Germline assignment: CDR1 LNHNV and CDR2 YYDKDF (reference sequence). The CDR3 sequence is 16 residues long. CDR3 DNA: TGTGCCACCAGCAGAGATCTGCGGGGAGGGCAAGAGACCCAGTACTTC. Protein product: CATSRDLRGGQETQYF. Variable domain in full (rest from reference TRBV15 and TRBJ2-5): DAMVIQNPRYQVTQFGKPVTLSCSQTLNHNVMYWYQQKSSQAPKLLFHYYDKDFNNEADTPDNFQSRRPNTSFCFLDIRSPGLGDTAMYLCATSRDLRGGQETQYFGPGTRLLVL.

The chain carries TRBV7-6 and TRBJ2-1; TRBD1 matches 8 bases. CDR1 SGHVS and CDR2 FNYEAQ come from the germline V gene. J was trimmed by 9 bases and V by 0 bases; bases with no gene match: 1. CDR3 length: 13 residues. The CDR3 is CASSLATGVEQFF. The CDR3 region has the DNA TGTGCCAGCAGCTTAGCGACAGGGGTTGAGCAGTTCTTC.

The chain carries TRBV15 and TRBJ2-7; 10 positions match TRBD2. CDR3 length: 16 residues. V dropped 6 bases and J dropped 0; count of bases not matched to a gene: 8. Germline CDR1 is LNHNV and CDR2 is YYDKDF (reference sequence). The CDR3 is CATSSSGGPDSYEQYF. The CDR3 DNA follows: TGTGCCACCAGTAGTAGCGGGGGGCCTGACTCCTACGAGCAGTACTTC.

CDR3 in amino acids: CASSYSDRAAGELFF. The CDR3 DNA sequence: TGTGCCAGCAGTTACTCGGACAGGGCGGCCGGGGAGCTGTTTTTT. The rearrangement links TRBV6-5 to TRBJ2-2; 8 nucleotides align to TRBD1. V dropped 0 bases and J dropped 6; count of bases not matched to a gene: 3. CDR3 length: 15 amino acids. The germline V gene encodes CDR1 MNHEY and CDR2 SVGAGI.

This chain uses TRBV12-3 or TRBV12-4 with TRBJ2-5, with TRBD1 as a possible D gene (5 bases). Deletions cut 2 bases from V and 5 bases from J, with 6 bases between. This CDR3 spans 12 amino acids. The CDR3: CASSLPGETQYF. The DNA for the CDR3 is TGTGCCAGCAGTTTACCAGGGGAGACCCAGTACTTC.

V gene TRBV11-2 combines with J gene TRBJ2-7; 7 bases line up with TRBD1. CDR3 length equals 12 residues. V shed 5 bases, J shed 6 bases, and the junction held 4 bases outside the gene matches. Germline loops: CDR1 SGHAT, CDR2 FQNNGV. The CDR3 DNA reads TGTGCCAGCAGCCTCGACAGGGCCGAGCAGTACTTC. Translating it yields CASSLDRAEQYF.

Turning to this clone: A junction end diverges from the germline sequence, so it may reflect a read error. The chain carries TRBV18 and TRBJ2-5; 7 positions match TRBD1. There are 13 residues in the CDR3. In germline, CDR1 is KGHSH, CDR2 LQKENI. This CDR3 reads CASSPQGQETQYF. The CDR3 bases are TGTGCCAGCTCGCCACAGGGGCAAGAGACCCAGTACTTC.

The chain uses TRBV28 and TRBJ1-5; TRBD1 matches at 10 bases. The length of the CDR3 is 14 residues. CDR1 MDHEN and CDR2 SYDVKM come from the germline V gene. With 6 bases clipped from V and 6 bases from J, the junction kept 5 bases outside the gene matches. CDR3 loop: CASSFGTGVQPQHF. In DNA, the CDR3 is TGTGCCAGCAGCTTTGGGACAGGGGTTCAGCCCCAGCATTTT.

The chain uses TRBV7-2 and TRBJ2-2; TRBD1 matches 9 bases. Germline trimming cut 1 base from V and 4 bases from J; bases unmatched to any gene: 7. The CDR3 length is 17 residues. Germline V gives CDR1 SGHTA, CDR2 FQGNSA. DNA for the CDR3: TGTGCCAGCAGCTTAGTTGGGACAGGGCCTCGCACCGGGGAGCTGTTTTTT. Its protein is CASSLVGTGPRTGELFF.

This clone was counted a single time. The V and J genes are TRBV12-3 or TRBV12-4 and TRBJ2-1, with 8 positions matching TRBD1. The CDR3 sequence is 12 residues long. The ends lost 7 bases at V and 10 bases at J; junction bases unmatched: 6. The DNA for the CDR3 is TGTGCCAGCAAGGACAGGGTCAAGGAGCAGTTCTTC. This translates into CASKDRVKEQFF.

The chain combines TRBV25-1 with TRBJ2-5; 7 nucleotides match TRBD1. The J segment lost 5 bases and the V segment lost 1 base, leaving 7 bases of the junction unmatched. From germline, CDR1 is MGHDK and CDR2 SYGVNS. The CDR3 sequence is 15 residues long. CDR3 nucleotides: TGTGCCAGCAGTGAATGGAAGGGGGCGCCGGAGACCCAGTACTTC. Translated: CASSEWKGAPETQYF.

The V gene is TRBV5-1, the J gene TRBJ2-1; TRBD2 aligns across 7 bases. Germline trimming cut 2 bases from V and 8 bases from J; bases unmatched to any gene: 10. This CDR3 has 15 amino acids. Germline CDR1 and CDR2: SGHRS and YFSETQ. CDR3 amino acids: CASSFALGGRDEQFF. The CDR3 region has the DNA TGCGCCAGCAGCTTCGCCTTGGGCGGGAGAGATGAGCAGTTCTTC.

This chain uses TRBV9 with TRBJ1-1, with TRBD1 matching 7 bases. Looked up from germline, CDR1 is SGDLS and CDR2 is YYNGEE. Trimming at V came to 1 base and at J to 2 bases, leaving 8 bases not matched to a gene. The CDR3 extends over 16 amino acids. CDR3: CASSVSTGAYNTEAFF. DNA of the CDR3: TGTGCCAGCAGCGTATCTACAGGGGCGTATAACACTGAAGCTTTCTTT.

J is TRBJ2-7 and V is TRBV6-5, with 11 bases matching TRBD1. Looked up from germline, CDR1 is MNHEY and CDR2 is SVGAGI. J lost 6 bases, V lost 6 bases, and 7 bases had no gene match. CDR3 length: 14 amino acids. The CDR3 DNA follows: TGTGCCAGCAGACTTCGGACAGGGGGCTCCGAGCAGTACTTC. It specifies CASRLRTGGSEQYF.

J is TRBJ2-3 and V is TRBV3-1 (or the pseudogene TRBV3-2), with TRBD2 identical over 11 bases. Germline CDR1 reads LGHDT; CDR2 reads YNNKEL (reference sequence). Trimming cost V 1 base and J 4 bases; bases outside gene matches: 7. The CDR3 consists of 17 residues. In DNA form, the CDR3 reads TGTGCCAGCAGCCAAGGCCCGGGACTAGCGGTTTCAGATACGCAGTATTTT. The encoded protein is CASSQGPGLAVSDTQYF.